The clone carrying this T cell receptor (beta chain) was seen more than once but under ten times. This specimen comes from a study of molecular identifiers for immune sequencing clone quantification. The CDR3 covers 17 residues. The trim removed 4 bases at V and 0 bases at J, leaving 10 bases unmatched. The germline gives CDR1 GTSNPN, CDR2 SVGIG (reference sequence). TCRdb fed the PCR reads into MiXCR, producing one record per CDR3 protein. The table records approximately 680,000 distinct CDR3 sequences, roughly 25% of them present only once. This clonotype originated in a human donor in good health. Some libraries in this study had Jurkat cell RNA spiked in. V usage is TRBV30 and J usage is TRBJ1-3; 9 nucleotides match TRBD1. The specimen sequenced was naive CD8+ T cells from blood, with Jurkat cell RNA spiked in. Subset described: FACS-sorted CD8+CD4-CCR7+CD45RA+ naive T cells. DNA of the CDR3: TGTGCCTGGACCCCGGGGACAGGGCTACTCTCTGGAAACACCATATATTTT. It yields the protein CAWTPGTGLLSGNTIYF.